What follows are 5 T cell receptor beta chains derived from one specimen sequenced in a study of blood T cell repertoires in COVID-19. Here immunoSEQ multiplex PCR was the method, and the copy in TCRdb shows in-frame clones only, minus some. The sample contains over 130,000 clones, 80% to 85% of which appear only once. The sample was peripheral blood. Receptors were obtained from a woman in her fifties or sixties with acute or convalescent COVID-19.

The genes are TRBV5-1 and TRBJ2-3; D is perhaps TRBD2 (7 bases). The CDR3 is 16 residues long. CDR1 is SGHRS and CDR2 is YFSETQ in the germline V gene. V dropped 0 bases and J dropped 2 bases, with 13 bases sitting between them. Written as DNA, the CDR3 is TGCGCCAGCAGCTTGGAAGGGGGGGTTTTCACAGATACGCAGTATTTT. Translating gives CASSLEGGVFTDTQYF.

The J gene is TRBJ1-1, the V gene TRBV7-2; 9 positions match TRBD1. V trimming: 1 base; J trimming: 1 base; junction bases outside the gene matches: 7. In germline, CDR1 is SGHTA, CDR2 FQGNSA. This CDR3 spans 17 amino acids. The DNA for the CDR3 is TGTGCCAGCAGCTTAGGGGGTTACAGGGGGCGGAACACTGAAGCTTTCTTT. Amino acid sequence: CASSLGGYRGRNTEAFF.

The CDR3 coding sequence is TGTGCCAGTAAAACAGGGTTGTGGGTCACAGATACGCAGTATTTT. This encodes CASKTGLWVTDTQYF. The chain combines TRBV19 with TRBJ2-3, with TRBD1 as a possible D gene (6 bases). Trimming stripped 7 bases from V and 2 bases from J, with 16 bases between. Germline V gives CDR1 LNHDA, CDR2 SQIVND (reference sequence). The CDR3 spans 15 residues.

The V and J genes are TRBV5-4 and TRBJ1-1; 7 nucleotides line up with TRBD1. The CDR3 has 15 residues. Germline V gene sequence: CDR1 SGHNT, CDR2 YYREEE (reference sequence). J was trimmed by 0 bases and V by 2 bases; bases with no gene match: 4. CDR3 sequence (DNA): TGTGCCAGCAGCTTCGCGGGACAGATGAACACTGAAGCTTTCTTT. The encoded protein is CASSFAGQMNTEAFF. The full variable domain, with the rest looked up from reference TRBV5-4 and TRBJ1-1, is ETGVTQSPTHLIKTRGQQVTLRCSSQSGHNTVSWYQQALGQGPQFIFQYYREEENGRGNFPPRFSGLQFPNYSSELNVNALELDDSALYLCASSFAGQMNTEAFFGQGTRLTVV.

J is TRBJ2-5 and V is TRBV19, with a tentative D call TRBD2 (6 bases). The CDR3 sequence is 15 residues long. Germline-derived CDR1 and CDR2 are LNHDA and SQIVND (reference sequence). V was cut by 3 bases and J by 5 bases, with 16 bases left in between. The CDR3 here is CASSIPSGRGETQYF. DNA of the CDR3: TGTGCCAGTAGTATCCCCTCGGGACGGGGGGAGACCCAGTACTTC.